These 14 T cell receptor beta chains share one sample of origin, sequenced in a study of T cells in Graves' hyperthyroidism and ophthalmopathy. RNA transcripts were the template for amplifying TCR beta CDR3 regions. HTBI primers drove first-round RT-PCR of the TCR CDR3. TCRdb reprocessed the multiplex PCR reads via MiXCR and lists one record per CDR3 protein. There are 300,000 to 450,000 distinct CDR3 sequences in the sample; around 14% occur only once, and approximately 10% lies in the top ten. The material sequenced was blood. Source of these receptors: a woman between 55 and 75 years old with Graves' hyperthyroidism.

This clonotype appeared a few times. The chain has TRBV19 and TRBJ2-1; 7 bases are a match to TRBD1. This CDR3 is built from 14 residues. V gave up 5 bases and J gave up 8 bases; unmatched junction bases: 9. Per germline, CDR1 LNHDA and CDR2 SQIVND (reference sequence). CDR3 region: CASSANRGRDEQFF. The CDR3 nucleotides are TGTGCCAGTAGTGCAAACAGGGGACGAGATGAGCAGTTCTTC. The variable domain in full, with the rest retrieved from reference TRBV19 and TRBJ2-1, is DGGITQSPKYLFRKEGQNVTLSCEQNLNHDAMYWYRQDPGQGLRLIYYSQIVNDFQKGDIAEGYSVSREKKESFPLTVTSAQKNPTAFYLCASSANRGRDEQFFGPGTRLTVL.

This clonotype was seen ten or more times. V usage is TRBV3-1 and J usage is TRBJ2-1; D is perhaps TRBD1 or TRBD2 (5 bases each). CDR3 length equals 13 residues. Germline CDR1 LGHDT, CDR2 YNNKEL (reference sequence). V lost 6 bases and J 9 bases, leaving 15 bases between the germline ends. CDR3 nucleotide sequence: TGTGCCAGCAGAACCTCCGGGGCTCGTGAGCAGTTCTTC. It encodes CASRTSGAREQFF.

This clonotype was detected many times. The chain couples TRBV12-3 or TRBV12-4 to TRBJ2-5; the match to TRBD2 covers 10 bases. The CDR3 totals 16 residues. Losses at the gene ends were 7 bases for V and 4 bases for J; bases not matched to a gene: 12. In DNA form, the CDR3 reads TGTGCCAGCACCCTGGGGGCTAGCGGGAGCGGAGAGACCCAGTACTTC. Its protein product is CASTLGASGSGETQYF.

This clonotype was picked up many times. CDR3 DNA sequence: TGCGCCAGCAGCTTGAATAGCAGGGCTGACTCTGGAAACACCATATATTTT. This gives the protein CASSLNSRADSGNTIYF. The J gene is TRBJ1-3, the V gene TRBV5-1; TRBD1 is a possible D gene (5 bases). Looked up from germline, CDR1 is SGHRS and CDR2 is YFSETQ. V gave up 1 base and J gave up 0 bases, with 14 bases separating them. The CDR3 spans 17 residues. Variable domain in full (rest from reference TRBV5-1 and TRBJ1-3): KAGVTQTPRYLIKTRGQQVTLSCSPISGHRSVSWYQQTPGQGLQFLFEYFSETQRNKGNFPGRFSGRQFSNSRSEMNVSTLELGDSALYLCASSLNSRADSGNTIYFGEGSWLTVV.

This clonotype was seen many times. For the CDR3, the DNA is TGTGCCAGCAGTTACCGCCGGACAGAGAACACTGAAGCTTTCTTT. This encodes CASSYRRTENTEAFF. This chain uses TRBV6-5 with TRBJ1-1; possible D gene TRBD1, 6 bases. The CDR3 is 15 residues long. Germline V gives CDR1 MNHEY, CDR2 SVGAGI. Trimming stripped 2 bases from V and 1 base from J, with 11 bases between.

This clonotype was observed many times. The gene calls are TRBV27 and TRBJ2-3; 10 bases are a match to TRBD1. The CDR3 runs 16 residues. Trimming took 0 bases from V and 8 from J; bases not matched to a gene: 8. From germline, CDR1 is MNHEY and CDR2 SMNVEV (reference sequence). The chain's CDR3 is CASSLSTGGTVGTQYF. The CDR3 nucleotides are TGTGCCAGCAGTTTATCGACAGGGGGCACGGTGGGTACGCAGTATTTT.

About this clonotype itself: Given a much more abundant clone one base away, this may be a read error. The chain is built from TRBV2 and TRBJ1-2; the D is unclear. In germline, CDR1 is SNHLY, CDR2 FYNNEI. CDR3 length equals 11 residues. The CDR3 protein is CASRENYGYSF. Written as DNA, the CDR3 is TGTGCCAGCAGGGAGAACTATGGCTACAGCTTC. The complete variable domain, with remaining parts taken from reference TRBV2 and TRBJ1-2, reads EPEVTQTPSHQVTQMGQEVILRCVPISNHLYFYWYRQILGQKVEFLVSFYNNEISEKSEIFDDQFSVERPDGSNFTLKIRSTKLEDSAMYFCASRENYGYSFGSGTRLTVV.

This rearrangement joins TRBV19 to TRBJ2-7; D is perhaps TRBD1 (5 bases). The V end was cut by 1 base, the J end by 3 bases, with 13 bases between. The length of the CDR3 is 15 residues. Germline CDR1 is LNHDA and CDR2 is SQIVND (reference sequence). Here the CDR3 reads CASSIGATVFYEQYF. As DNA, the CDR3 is TGTGCCAGTAGTATAGGCGCGACAGTTTTCTACGAGCAGTACTTC.

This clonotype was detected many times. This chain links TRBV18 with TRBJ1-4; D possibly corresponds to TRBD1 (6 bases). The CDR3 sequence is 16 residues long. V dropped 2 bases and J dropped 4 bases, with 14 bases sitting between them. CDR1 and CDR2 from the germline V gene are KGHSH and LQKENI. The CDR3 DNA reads TGTGCCAGCTCACCAATACAGGGACGGGGTAATGAAAAACTGTTTTTT. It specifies CASSPIQGRGNEKLFF.

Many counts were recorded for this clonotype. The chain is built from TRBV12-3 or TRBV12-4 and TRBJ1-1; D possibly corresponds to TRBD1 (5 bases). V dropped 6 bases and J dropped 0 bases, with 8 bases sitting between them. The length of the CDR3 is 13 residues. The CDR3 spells CASRIQVNTEAFF. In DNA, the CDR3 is TGTGCCAGCAGGATACAGGTGAACACTGAAGCTTTCTTT.

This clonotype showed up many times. CDR3 sequence reads: CASSLLGWKDEQFF. The CDR3 DNA is TGTGCCAGCAGCTTACTAGGATGGAAGGATGAGCAGTTCTTC. The chain carries TRBV7-8 and TRBJ2-1; D unclear. With 2 bases removed from V and 8 bases from J, the gap between germline ends came to 13 bases. Germline-derived CDR1 and CDR2 are SGHVS and FQNEAQ. This CDR3 is 14 amino acids long.

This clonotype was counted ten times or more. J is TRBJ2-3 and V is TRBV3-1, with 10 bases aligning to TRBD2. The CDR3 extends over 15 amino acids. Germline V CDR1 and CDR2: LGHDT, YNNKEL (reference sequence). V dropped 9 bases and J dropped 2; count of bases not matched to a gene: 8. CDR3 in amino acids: CASGPGLAYTDTQYF. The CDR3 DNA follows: TGTGCCAGTGGCCCGGGACTAGCGTACACAGATACGCAGTATTTT.

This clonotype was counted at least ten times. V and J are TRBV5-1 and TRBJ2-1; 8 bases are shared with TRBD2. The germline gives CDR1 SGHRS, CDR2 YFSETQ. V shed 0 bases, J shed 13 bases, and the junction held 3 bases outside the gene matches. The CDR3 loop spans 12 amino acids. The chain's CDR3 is CASSLAGLGQFF. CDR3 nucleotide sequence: TGCGCCAGCAGCTTGGCGGGACTAGGTCAGTTCTTC.

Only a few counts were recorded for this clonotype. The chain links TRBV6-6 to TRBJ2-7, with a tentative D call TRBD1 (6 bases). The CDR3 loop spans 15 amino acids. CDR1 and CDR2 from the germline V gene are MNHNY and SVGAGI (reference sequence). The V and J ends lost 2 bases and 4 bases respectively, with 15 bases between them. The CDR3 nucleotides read TGTGCCAGCAGTTACACTCGACAGGCAGAATACGAGCAGTACTTC. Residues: CASSYTRQAEYEQYF.